What follows is one T cell receptor (beta chain) and its context. This sample is part of a study of shared clonotypes between healthy human individuals. Free of recent acute infections or vaccinations, the donors were healthy HIV-negative adults. In germline, CDR1 is SGHAT, CDR2 FQNNGV. Trimming removed 3 bases from V and 3 bases from J, with 11 bases in between. This CDR3 has 15 residues. Profiling relied on immunoSEQ multiplex PCR, and the TCRdb table lists in-frame clones only, not all of them. Among over a million clones listed, approximately 98.5% were seen once. This sequence joins TRBV11-2 and TRBJ2-2, with D unresolved. The origin of this receptor is a man aged 25-45 years in good health. The sequenced material came from naive CD4+ T cells sorted from blood. Subset meaning: CD45RA+ positively selected. The CDR3 sequence is CASSFSWDHTGELFF. The CDR3 DNA reads TGTGCCAGCAGCTTCTCTTGGGATCACACCGGGGAGCTGTTTTTT. The variable domain in full, completed from reference TRBV11-2 and TRBJ2-2, reads EAGVAQSPRYKIIEKRQSVAFWCNPISGHATLYWYQQILGQGPKLLIQFQNNGVVDDSQLPKDRFSAERLKGVDSTLKIQPAKLEDSAVYLCASSFSWDHTGELFFGEGSRLTVL.